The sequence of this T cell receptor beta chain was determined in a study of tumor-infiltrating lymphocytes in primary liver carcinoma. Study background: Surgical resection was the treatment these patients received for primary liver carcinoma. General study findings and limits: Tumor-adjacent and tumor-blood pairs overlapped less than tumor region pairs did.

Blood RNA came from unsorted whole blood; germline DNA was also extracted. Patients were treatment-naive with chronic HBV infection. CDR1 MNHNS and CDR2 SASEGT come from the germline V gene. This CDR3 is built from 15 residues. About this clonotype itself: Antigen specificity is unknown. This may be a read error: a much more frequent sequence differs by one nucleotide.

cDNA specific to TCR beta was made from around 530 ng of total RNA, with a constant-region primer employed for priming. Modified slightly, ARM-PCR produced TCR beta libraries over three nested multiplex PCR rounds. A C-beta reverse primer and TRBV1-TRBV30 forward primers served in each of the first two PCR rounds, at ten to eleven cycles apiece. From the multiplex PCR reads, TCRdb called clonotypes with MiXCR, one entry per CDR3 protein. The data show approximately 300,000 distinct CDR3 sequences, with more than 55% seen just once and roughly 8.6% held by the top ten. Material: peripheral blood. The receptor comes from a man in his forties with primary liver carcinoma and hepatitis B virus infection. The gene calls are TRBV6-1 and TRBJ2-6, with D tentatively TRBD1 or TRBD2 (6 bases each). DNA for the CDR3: TGTGCCAGCGGCATCCGGGGGCCTGGGGCCAACATCCTGACTTTC. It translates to CASGIRGPGANILTF.